This is a list of T cell receptor beta chains from one sample in a study of blood T cell repertoires in COVID-19. Measured with immunoSEQ multiplex PCR; TCRdb has only the in-frame clones, and not every one. The sample has about 250,000 clones; approximately 92% are singletons. The sequencing input was peripheral blood. These receptors came from a woman in her forties who had recovered from COVID-19. Each CDR3 is given with its conserved first and last residue. D genes are given only for firm matches. Clone size is not always given. Where it is, it says once, few, many or a class for expanded clones.

D gene,V gene,J gene,clone size,CDR3 DNA,CDR3 protein
TRBD2,TRBV2,TRBJ2-4,NA,TGTGCCAGCAAAATTGGCGGGGGGGCCAAAAACATTCAGTACTTC,CASKIGGGAKNIQYF
NA,TRBV28,TRBJ1-2,NA,TGTGCCAGCGGAGGGCTGAACTATGGCTACACCTTC,CASGGLNYGYTF
TRBD2,TRBV11-3,TRBJ2-1,NA,TGTGCCAGCAGCTCCCTCTGGACTAGCGGATTATACAATGAGCAGTTCTTC,CASSSLWTSGLYNEQFF
NA,TRBV5-1,TRBJ1-3,NA,TGCGCCAGCAGCTTGGGTCCTCAGGGGCGGACCTCTGGAAACACCATATATTTT,CASSLGPQGRTSGNTIYF
TRBD2,TRBV5-1,TRBJ2-3,NA,TGCGCCAGCAGCCTCGGAGCGGGGGGGCCAAATACGCAGTATTTT,CASSLGAGGPNTQYF
TRBD1,TRBV5-1,TRBJ2-5,NA,TGCGCCAGCAGATTTGGGGACAGGCCGGGGGAGACCCAGTACTTC,CASRFGDRPGETQYF
TRBD2,TRBV7-2,TRBJ2-1,once,TGTGCCAGCGTCGTTCGGGCGGGGGGGTTTGATCCGCAGTTCTTC,CASVVRAGGFDPQFF
TRBD1,TRBV29-1,TRBJ1-2,once,TGCAGCGTTGAGACCGGGACAGCTATTAACTATGGCTACACCTTC,CSVETGTAINYGYTF
TRBD1,TRBV30,TRBJ1-2,NA,TGTGCCTGGAACCTCCCGGGACAGGGGGCTTATGGCTACACCTTC,CAWNLPGQGAYGYTF
NA,TRBV19,TRBJ2-1,NA,TGTGCCAGTAGTCTGTACTCCAATGAGCAGTTCTTC,CASSLYSNEQFF
TRBD1,TRBV18,TRBJ1-2,NA,TGTGCCAGCTCACCGCAGCGGGACAGGGACGTCTATGGCTACACCTTC,CASSPQRDRDVYGYTF
NA,TRBV2,TRBJ1-5,NA,TGTGCCAGCAGTGGGGACAACTATAGCAATCAGCCCCAGCATTTT,CASSGDNYSNQPQHF
NA,TRBV3-1/TRBV3-2,TRBJ1-6,NA,TGTGCCAGCAGCCAAGTCAGGGTTGGTTCACCCCTCCACTTT,CASSQVRVGSPLHF
NA,TRBV7-3,TRBJ2-1,NA,TGTGCCAGCAGGGCGACTAGTCGGGATGAGCAGTTCTTC,CASRATSRDEQFF
NA,TRBV4-3,TRBJ1-2,few,TGCGCCAGCAGCCAAGATAATCGGCTCGCCGGGGGCTACACCTTC,CASSQDNRLAGGYTF
NA,TRBV3-1/TRBV3-2,TRBJ1-1,NA,TGTGCCAGCAGCCAACGCACCAGGGGCGCGCACACTGAAGCTTTCTTT,CASSQRTRGAHTEAFF
NA,TRBV24-1,TRBJ2-3,NA,TGTGCCACCAGTGATCCCAAGGTGGGGCAAAAGGATACGCAGTATTTT,CATSDPKVGQKDTQYF
NA,TRBV4-1,TRBJ1-2,NA,TGCGCCAGCAGCCAAGCCCTCCGACAAGTTAACTATGGCTACACCTTC,CASSQALRQVNYGYTF
TRBD2,TRBV14,TRBJ2-4,NA,TGTGCCAGCAGCCCCCGTGGAGCGGGAGGGACCAAAAACATTCAGTACTTC,CASSPRGAGGTKNIQYF
TRBD1,TRBV3-1/TRBV3-2,TRBJ2-5,NA,TGTGCCAGCAGCAGGGGGCTTATGGAGACCCAGTACTTC,CASSRGLMETQYF
TRBD2,TRBV18,TRBJ2-3,many,TGTGCCAGCTCACCACCTAGCGGGGGGGCAGCTGATACGCAGTATTTT,CASSPPSGGAADTQYF
NA,TRBV21-1,TRBJ1-4,NA,TGTGCCAGCAGCAAAGAGGCAGGTGATAATGAAAAACTGTTTTTT,CASSKEAGDNEKLFF
NA,TRBV10-3,TRBJ1-5,NA,TGTGCCATCAGTGAGTATGGTGGGGGCCGGGACGGGAATCAGCCCCAGCATTTT,CAISEYGGGRDGNQPQHF
TRBD2,TRBV3-1/TRBV3-2,TRBJ2-7,once,TGTGCCAGCAGCCAAGGTACGAGCGGGGGGGCCTACGAGCAGTACTTC,CASSQGTSGGAYEQYF
NA,TRBV2,TRBJ2-7,NA,TGTGCCAGCAAAGGGGCAGGAAACTACGAGCAGTACTTC,CASKGAGNYEQYF
TRBD2,TRBV7-4,TRBJ2-3,NA,TGTGCCAGCAGCCTCTACTGTAGCGGGAGGGTCAGAGATACGCAGTATTTT,CASSLYCSGRVRDTQYF
TRBD2,TRBV2,TRBJ2-1,NA,TGTGCCAGCAGTGAAAGGGCTAGCGGGGAATACAATGAGCAGTTCTTC,CASSERASGEYNEQFF
TRBD1,TRBV5-1,TRBJ2-1,NA,TGCGCCAGCAGCATATCCGGGACAGGGGCGGGAAATGAGCAGTTCTTC,CASSISGTGAGNEQFF
TRBD1,TRBV7-9,TRBJ1-2,NA,TGTGCCAGCAGCTTAGGAAAGACAGGGGACGGCTACACCTTC,CASSLGKTGDGYTF
NA,TRBV5-5,TRBJ2-7,NA,TGTGCCAGCAGTCGGTTTCAGGGGCCCGAGCAGTACTTC,CASSRFQGPEQYF
TRBD2,TRBV6-2/TRBV6-3,TRBJ2-1,NA,TGTGCCAGCAGCGATACTAGCGGGAGCTACAATGAGCAGTTCTTC,CASSDTSGSYNEQFF
NA,TRBV10-3,TRBJ1-2,NA,TGTGCCATCAGTGAACAGGGTTTGAACGTCAACTATGGCTACACCTTC,CAISEQGLNVNYGYTF
NA,TRBV9,TRBJ1-3,NA,TGTGCCAGCAGCGAACCAGGGGTAAACACCATATATTTT,CASSEPGVNTIYF
NA,TRBV12-3/TRBV12-4,TRBJ2-3,once,TGTGCCAGCAGTTTAGGTTTCGCAGATACGCAGTATTTT,CASSLGFADTQYF
NA,TRBV11-3,TRBJ1-2,NA,TGTGCCAGCAGCTTGGGCCGACACAACTATGGCTACACCTTC,CASSLGRHNYGYTF
TRBD1,TRBV10-3,TRBJ1-4,many,TGTGCCATCAGTGACCGGGACAGGGGAGGAAAACTGTTTTTT,CAISDRDRGGKLFF
NA,TRBV2,TRBJ1-6,NA,TGTGCCAGCAACAGGATGGGTTCACCCCTCCACTTT,CASNRMGSPLHF
TRBD1,TRBV5-1,TRBJ1-1,NA,TGCGCCAGCAGCTTGCGGGCAGGGGGGCTCTTCAGTGAAGCTTTCTTT,CASSLRAGGLFSEAFF
NA,TRBV28,TRBJ1-3,NA,TGTGCCAGCATCGGGTCTGGAAACACCATATATTTT,CASIGSGNTIYF
NA,TRBV5-5,TRBJ1-1,NA,TGTGCCAGCAGGAAACGACAGTCTCTGGACACTGAAGCTTTCTTT,CASRKRQSLDTEAFF
NA,TRBV5-4,TRBJ2-1,NA,TGTGCCAGCAGCGAACTTACAGGCTCGTCGGAGCAGTTCTTC,CASSELTGSSEQFF
NA,TRBV12-3/TRBV12-4,TRBJ2-7,NA,TGTGCCAGCAGATCCTTTTACGAGCAGTACTTC,CASRSFYEQYF
NA,TRBV2,TRBJ1-5,NA,TGTGCCAGTAGTCAAGGAGATTCGAGCGATCAGCCCCAGCATTTT,CASSQGDSSDQPQHF
NA,TRBV13,TRBJ1-2,NA,TGTGCCAGCAGCTTAGGACAGGAAATTTCTTTTGGCTACACCTTC,CASSLGQEISFGYTF
TRBD1,TRBV6-5,TRBJ1-1,NA,TGTGCCAGCAGGGGACAGTTGATCACTGAAGCTTTCTTT,CASRGQLITEAFF
NA,TRBV5-1,TRBJ2-7,once,TGCGCCAGCGGCGCGGACAGGACTACCTACGAGCAGTACTTC,CASGADRTTYEQYF
NA,TRBV2,TRBJ1-2,once,TGTGCCAGCAGTGAATGGGGGCGAAACTATGGCTACACCTTC,CASSEWGRNYGYTF
TRBD1,TRBV6-1,TRBJ2-2,NA,TGTGCCAGCAGTGAAAGGACAGGGCCAACCGGGGAGCTGTTTTTT,CASSERTGPTGELFF
TRBD1,TRBV19,TRBJ1-2,NA,TGTGCCAGTAGTATAGTCCCCCCAGGGGGAAAGGATGGCTACACCTTC,CASSIVPPGGKDGYTF
TRBD2,TRBV10-1,TRBJ2-1,NA,TGCGCCAGCAGTGGTGCAGCGGGAGGGCCTAGTGAGCAGTTCTTC,CASSGAAGGPSEQFF
TRBD1,TRBV28,TRBJ1-5,few,TGTGCCAGCAGTTTTTTGGGACAGTATAGCAATCAGCCCCAGCATTTT,CASSFLGQYSNQPQHF
NA,TRBV29-1,TRBJ1-1,NA,TGCAGCGTTGAAGATTACCCCGACTTTTGGAGAAACACTGAAGCTTTCTTT,CSVEDYPDFWRNTEAFF
TRBD1,TRBV5-6,TRBJ2-3,NA,TGTGCCAGCAGCCTCCCGGGACAGGGAACAGATACGCAGTATTTT,CASSLPGQGTDTQYF
TRBD2,TRBV6-5,TRBJ2-5,NA,TGTGCCAGCAGGGGACTAGCGGGAGCTGGTACCCAGTACTTC,CASRGLAGAGTQYF
TRBD2,TRBV11-2,TRBJ2-1,NA,TGTGCCAGCAGCTTGGGAGCGGGACCCGACGGTGAGCAGTTCTTC,CASSLGAGPDGEQFF